A single sample gave rise to the 22 T cell receptor beta chains below, sequenced in a study of molecular identifiers for immune sequencing clone quantification. Using its own MiXCR run on the PCR reads, TCRdb lists one record per CDR3 protein. The sample contains 88,000 or so distinct CDR3 sequences, 21% of which appear only once. Input material: naive CD8+ T cells from blood, with Jurkat cell RNA spiked in. The subset denotes: FACS-sorted CD8+CD4-CCR7+CD45RA+ naive T cells. Receptors originate from a human donor in good health. Some libraries in this study had Jurkat cell RNA spiked in.

A few counts support this clonotype. V gene TRBV12-3 or TRBV12-4 combines with J gene TRBJ1-3, with D uncertain. Between the trimmed V and J ends, which lost 3 bases and 6 bases, there was a span of 15 bases. This CDR3 is 15 amino acids long. CDR3 DNA sequence: TGTGCCAGCAGTTTTGATGCGGCTCTGGCAAACACCATATATTTT. It translates to CASSFDAALANTIYF.

To note about this clonotype: A much bigger clone sits one base away, suggesting this may be a read error. The genes are TRBV28 and TRBJ2-5; TRBD1 might be the D (6 bases). The V end was cut by 4 bases, the J end by 5 bases, with 23 bases between. The CDR3 consists of 17 residues. CDR1 and CDR2 from the germline V gene are MDHEN and SYDVKM. The CDR3 sequence is CASSSLEQGLDIETQYF. CDR3 DNA: TGTGCCAGCAGTTCCCTCGAACAGGGCCTAGATATTGAGACCCAGTACTTC.

This clonotype was seen ten or more times. V usage is TRBV6-2 or TRBV6-3 and J usage is TRBJ2-7, with a weak D call TRBD2 (5 bases). Trimming took off 6 bases at V and 7 bases at J, with 13 bases between the two ends. Germline loops: CDR1 MNHEY, CDR2 SVGEGT. The CDR3 length is 12 residues. Here the CDR3 DNA reads TGTGCCAGCAGAGAAGAGGGCAGGGAGCAGTACTTC. Translated: CASREEGREQYF.

This clonotype was recorded at least ten times. The CDR3 DNA reads TGCAGCGTTGTGTGGTGGCAAACGTCTAGCACAGATACGCAGTATTTT. Its translation: CSVVWWQTSSTDTQYF. The chain links TRBV29-1 to TRBJ2-3, with no clear D. V was clipped by 4 bases and J by 0 bases, with 17 bases between them. Germline CDR1 and CDR2: SQVTM and ANQGSEA. The CDR3 contains 16 residues.

As concerns this clonotype: This may arise from a read error, as a much more abundant clone is one base away. V is TRBV29-1 and J is TRBJ2-7; 10 positions agree with TRBD1. The CDR3 runs to 15 residues. Per germline, CDR1 SQVTM and CDR2 ANQGSEA. CDR3: CSVEDPETGGYDQYF. The CDR3 DNA reads TGCAGCGTTGAAGATCCGGAGACAGGGGGCTACGACCAGTACTTC.

This clonotype was observed a few times. CDR3 protein: CASSPRDRDEQYF. In DNA, the CDR3 is TGTGCCAGCAGCCCCCGGGACAGGGACGAGCAGTACTTC. The chain joins TRBV13 to TRBJ2-7, with 9 bases aligning to TRBD1. CDR1 and CDR2 (germline): PRHDT, FYEKMQ (reference sequence). V was pared by 5 bases and J by 5 bases, with 4 bases of the junction left unmatched. The length of the CDR3 is 13 residues. The full variable domain, completed using reference TRBV13 and TRBJ2-7, is AAGVIQSPRHLIKEKRETATLKCYPIPRHDTVYWYQQGPGQDPQFLISFYEKMQSDKGSIPDRFSAQQFSDYHSELNMSSLELGDSALYFCASSPRDRDEQYFGPGTRLTVT.

This clonotype has ten or more counts. The DNA of the CDR3 is TGCGCCAGCAGCCAGTCACAGTATAGGAACACTGAAGCTTTCTTT. This gives the protein CASSQSQYRNTEAFF. The chain links TRBV4-3 to TRBJ1-1; D ambiguous. Germline V gives CDR1 LGHNA, CDR2 YSLEER. Between the trimmed V and J ends, which lost 3 bases and 1 base, there was a span of 12 bases. CDR3 size: 15 residues.

A few counts support this clonotype. This chain joins TRBV13 and TRBJ2-7, with a possible D match to TRBD1 (6 bases). Germline V lookup: CDR1 PRHDT, CDR2 FYEKMQ (reference sequence). The V end lost 5 bases, the J end lost 6 bases, and 20 bases lay between the germline ends. CDR3 length equals 15 residues. The CDR3 DNA reads TGTGCCAGCAGCCACAGACAGGAACTCCTACGCGAGCAGTACTTC. This codes for CASSHRQELLREQYF.

This clonotype was counted many times. The V call is TRBV13, the J call TRBJ2-5, with 7 bases aligning to TRBD1. V shed 2 bases and J 1 base; nucleotides not matched to a gene: 10. Germline lookup yields CDR1 PRHDT and CDR2 FYEKMQ (reference sequence). This CDR3 is built from 17 residues. In DNA, the CDR3 is TGTGCCAGCAGCTTAAGCGATGAGGGACAGACCCAAGAGACCCAGTACTTC. It encodes CASSLSDEGQTQETQYF.

This clonotype showed up just a few times. The rearrangement joins TRBV24-1 to TRBJ2-1, with D maybe TRBD2 (5 bases). V was pared by 2 bases and J by 8 bases, with 12 bases between. The CDR3 covers 14 residues. CDR1 is KGHDR, CDR2 SFDVKD, per germline. CDR3 in DNA: TGTGCCACCAGTGATTCAGACGGAGGCGATGAGCAGTTCTTC. It encodes CATSDSDGGDEQFF.

This clonotype was counted only a few times. V usage is TRBV4-1 and J usage is TRBJ2-2; D may match TRBD1 or TRBD2 (6 bases each). The V end was cut by 3 bases, the J end by 8 bases, with 13 bases between. Germline lookup yields CDR1 MGHRA and CDR2 YSYEKL. This CDR3 contains 14 residues. The CDR3 coding sequence is TGCGCCAGCAGCCAGGGGGGCGCACCGGGGGAGCTGTTTTTT. Translation: CASSQGGAPGELFF.

This clonotype came up many times. V gene TRBV27 combines with J gene TRBJ2-7; 8 bases fit TRBD1. This CDR3 is 14 amino acids long. V lost 7 bases and J lost 2; bases outside the gene matches: 7. Per the germline V gene, CDR1 is MNHEY and CDR2 is SMNVEV (reference sequence). The CDR3 DNA sequence: TGTGCCAGCAATGCAGGGGGCCTCGCCTACGAGCAGTACTTC. It is translated as CASNAGGLAYEQYF.

The CDR3 protein is CASSYRAGMETQYF. The CDR3, as DNA: TGTGCCAGCAGTTACAGGGCAGGGATGGAGACCCAGTACTTC. This chain joins TRBV6-5 and TRBJ2-5; a weak D match, TRBD1 (5 bases). Trimming removed 2 bases at V and 5 bases at J, with 12 bases between. The CDR3 sequence is 14 residues long. Germline V lookup: CDR1 MNHEY, CDR2 SVGAGI.

CDR3 DNA: TGTGCCAGCAATGAGGCGGGGGGCTACGTTCAGCCCCAGCATTTT. Translation gives CASNEAGGYVQPQHF. This chain connects TRBV6-2 or TRBV6-3 to TRBJ1-5, with D perhaps matching TRBD1 (6 bases). The length of the CDR3 is 15 residues. Trimming shortened V by 7 bases and J by 6 bases, and 19 bases separated the two germline ends. Germline V lookup: CDR1 MNHEY, CDR2 SVGEGT.

This clonotype came up many times. The chain is built from TRBV4-3 and TRBJ2-7; unclear D gene. The germline V gene encodes CDR1 LGHNA and CDR2 YSLEER. V dropped 6 bases and J dropped 0 bases, with 12 bases sitting between them. The CDR3 spans 14 residues. CDR3 sequence reads: CASSLATSSYEQYF. The CDR3 DNA is TGCGCCAGCAGTTTGGCAACGAGCTCCTACGAGCAGTACTTC.

This clonotype was counted ten times or more. This sequence joins TRBV4-1 and TRBJ2-3; D is ambiguous. Per germline, CDR1 MGHRA and CDR2 YSYEKL. The length of the CDR3 is 14 residues. V was cut by 1 base and J by 1 base, with 6 bases left in between. CDR3 sequence reads: CASSQARGTDTQYF. The CDR3 nucleotides read TGCGCCAGCAGCCAAGCACGGGGCACAGATACGCAGTATTTT.

This clonotype has a count of ten or more. This chain joins TRBV9 and TRBJ1-1, with D perhaps TRBD1 (6 bases). Germline values: CDR1 SGDLS, CDR2 YYNGEE. Trimming cost V 3 bases and J 4 bases, with 10 bases left between them. CDR3 length: 13 residues. The CDR3 coding sequence is TGTGCCAGCAGCGACGCAGGGGCCACTGAAGCTTTCTTT. This gives the protein CASSDAGATEAFF. Variable domain in full (rest from reference TRBV9 and TRBJ1-1): DSGVTQTPKHLITATGQRVTLRCSPRSGDLSVYWYQQSLDQGLQFLIQYYNGEERAKGNILERFSAQQFPDLHSELNLSSLELGDSALYFCASSDAGATEAFFGQGTRLTVV.

A word on this clonotype: A read error may be the cause here, since a much bigger clone is one base away. This chain joins TRBV28 and TRBJ2-4; 10 bases map to TRBD2. CDR1 and CDR2 from the germline V gene are MDHEN and SYDVKM. V trimming: 3 bases; J trimming: 6 bases; junction bases outside the gene matches: 8. CDR3 length: 16 residues. The CDR3 region has the DNA TGTGCCAGCAGTTTCAGGACTAGCGGAGTTGGAAACATTCAGTACTTC. Translated: CASSFRTSGVGNIQYF.

V is TRBV27 and J is TRBJ2-6, with TRBD1 matching over 7 bases. CDR3 length: 17 amino acids. Per germline, CDR1 MNHEY and CDR2 SMNVEV (reference sequence). J lost 2 bases, V lost 6 bases, and 10 bases had no gene match. CDR3: CASSTDRIRPGANVLTF. The CDR3 region has the DNA TGTGCCAGCAGCACGGACAGGATCCGTCCTGGGGCCAACGTCCTGACTTTC.

This clonotype has just a few counts. The chain is built from TRBV28 and TRBJ1-2; D is ambiguous. Germline V gene data show CDR1 as MDHEN and CDR2 as SYDVKM. The CDR3 has 13 amino acids. With 4 bases removed from V and 1 base from J, the gap between germline ends came to 7 bases. DNA for the CDR3: TGTGCCAGCAGTTCCCGGGATAACTATGGCTACACCTTC. Its protein is CASSSRDNYGYTF.

As for this clonotype: This may come from a read error, since a much larger clone is one base off. The rearrangement uses TRBV19 and TRBJ1-5; 8 bases line up with TRBD1. V shed 2 bases, J shed 9 bases, and the junction held 6 bases outside the gene matches. Germline lookup yields CDR1 LNHDA and CDR2 SQIVND (reference sequence). The CDR3 length is 14 residues. The CDR3, as DNA: TGTGCCAGTAGTATAACAACAGGGGGGCTGCCCCAGCATTTT. It specifies CASSITTGGLPQHF.

At least ten counts were recorded for this clonotype. The chain combines TRBV12-3 or TRBV12-4 with TRBJ1-5; D is uncertain. V was clipped by 0 bases and J by 4 bases, with 4 bases between them. The CDR3 spans 13 residues. The DNA of the CDR3 is TGTGCCAGCAGTTTAGCAGCTAATCAGCCCCAGCATTTT. The encoded protein is CASSLAANQPQHF.